This passage covers 27 T cell receptor beta chains from one sample sequenced in a study of blood T cell repertoires in COVID-19. Generated by immunoSEQ multiplex PCR, the TCRdb table keeps only in-frame clones and is missing some. The sample lists around 200,000 clones; roughly 84% were seen once. Sequencing was carried out using peripheral blood. The receptors here all came from a person between 65 and 79 years old with COVID-19, enrolled during active disease.

The V and J genes are TRBV5-8 and TRBJ1-2; 8 bases are shared with TRBD1. CDR3 size: 15 residues. V shed 4 bases and J 7 bases; nucleotides not matched to a gene: 12. Germline CDR1 and CDR2: SGHTS and YDEGEE. CDR3 DNA sequence: TGTGCCAGCAGCCACCCCAGGGGGCGATTTGTTGGCTACACCTTC. Protein product: CASSHPRGRFVGYTF.

The chain carries TRBV28 and TRBJ2-7; D uncertain. The CDR3 is 13 residues long. Trimming pared 2 bases from V and 2 bases from J, leaving 7 bases between. CDR1 is MDHEN, CDR2 SYDVKM, per germline. CDR3 residues: CASSLGSPYEQYF. The DNA for the CDR3 is TGTGCCAGCAGTTTAGGCAGTCCCTACGAGCAGTACTTC.

The rearrangement uses TRBV30 and TRBJ1-4; 9 nucleotides match TRBD1. V gave up 5 bases and J gave up 8 bases; unmatched junction bases: 9. Germline CDR1 is GTSNPN and CDR2 is SVGIG (reference sequence). The CDR3 consists of 14 residues. The CDR3 DNA reads as TGTGCCTGGGGGACAGGGAGGTCTCAGGAAAAACTGTTTTTT. This gives the protein CAWGTGRSQEKLFF.

The V call is TRBV3-1 (or the pseudogene TRBV3-2), the J call TRBJ1-5; D is unresolved. The V and J ends lost 0 bases and 6 bases respectively, with 6 bases between them. Germline CDR1 LGHDT, CDR2 YNNKEL (reference sequence). The CDR3 contains 13 residues. In DNA, the CDR3 is TGTGCCAGCAGCCAAGACGCAGTTCAGCCCCAGCATTTT. Translation: CASSQDAVQPQHF.

This clone was seen just once. This sequence joins TRBV19 and TRBJ1-3; D ambiguous. Trimming cost V 0 bases and J 2 bases, with 14 bases left between them. There are 17 residues in the CDR3. The germline V gene encodes CDR1 LNHDA and CDR2 SQIVND (reference sequence). In DNA, the CDR3 is TGTGCCAGTAGTATAGATCCCGGCAGGTGGCCTGGAAACACCATATATTTT. It is translated as CASSIDPGRWPGNTIYF.

The V and J genes are TRBV4-1 and TRBJ1-6, with D tentatively TRBD1 (5 bases). The CDR3 consists of 16 residues. CDR1 MGHRA and CDR2 YSYEKL come from the germline V gene. V was cut by 3 bases and J by 10 bases, with 19 bases left in between. The DNA of the CDR3 is TGCGCCAGCAGCCATCCGACCGGGACTTCGAACTCACCCCTCCACTTT. Translation: CASSHPTGTSNSPLHF.

The genes are TRBV7-2 and TRBJ1-1; 7 bases agree with TRBD1. V lost 5 bases to trimming and J lost 0 bases; unmatched junction nucleotides: 6. Germline V lookup: CDR1 SGHTA, CDR2 FQGNSA. This CDR3 has 15 amino acids. The CDR3 DNA is TGTGCCAGCAGCCGTGACAGGGCCATGAACACTGAAGCTTTCTTT. Its protein product is CASSRDRAMNTEAFF. Full variable domain (remainder filled in from reference TRBV7-2 and TRBJ1-1): GAGVSQSPSNKVTEKGKDVELRCDPISGHTALYWYRQSLGQGLEFLIYFQGNSAPDKSGLPSDRFSAERTGGSVSTLTIQRTQQEDSAVYLCASSRDRAMNTEAFFGQGTRLTVV.

V and J are TRBV5-8 and TRBJ2-7, with 7 bases that match TRBD1. The CDR3 covers 16 residues. Trimming removed 0 bases from V and 0 bases from J; junction bases left unmatched: 6. CDR1 and CDR2 (germline): SGHTS, YDEGEE. The CDR3 protein is CASSLVWDRHSYEQYF. CDR3 DNA sequence: TGTGCCAGCAGCTTGGTGTGGGACAGACACTCCTACGAGCAGTACTTC.

The chain combines TRBV9 with TRBJ1-3, with TRBD1 matching 10 bases. From germline, CDR1 is SGDLS and CDR2 YYNGEE. V was clipped by 0 bases and J by 3 bases; unmatched bases: 3. The CDR3 runs to 16 residues. The CDR3 spells CASSVVGTGVGNTIYF. The CDR3, as DNA: TGTGCCAGCAGCGTAGTCGGGACAGGGGTTGGAAACACCATATATTTT.

The gene calls are TRBV5-6 and TRBJ1-3; the D is unclear. Per germline, CDR1 SGHDT and CDR2 YYEEEE. There are 14 residues in the CDR3. The V end was cut by 4 bases, the J end by 1 base, with 9 bases between. The CDR3 is CASSRRVSGNTIYF. In DNA form, the CDR3 reads TGTGCCAGCAGCCGCCGGGTATCTGGAAACACCATATATTTT.

The V gene is TRBV25-1, the J gene TRBJ1-2; maybe TRBD1 (6 bases). CDR1 and CDR2 (germline): MGHDK, SYGVNS. This CDR3 is 13 amino acids long. V lost 2 bases to trimming and J lost 4 bases, with 8 bases between them. This chain's CDR3 is CASSEDRFYGYTF. The DNA of the CDR3 is TGTGCCAGCAGTGAAGACAGGTTCTATGGCTACACCTTC.

This rearrangement joins TRBV29-1 to TRBJ2-6; D may be TRBD1 (5 bases). This CDR3 comprises 14 residues. Per the germline V gene, CDR1 is SQVTM and CDR2 is ANQGSEA. V lost 4 bases and J 1 base, leaving 8 bases between the germline ends. CDR3 bases: TGCAGCGTTGGGGGCGCTTCTGGGGCCAACGTCCTGACTTTC. Encoded protein: CSVGGASGANVLTF.

V is TRBV28 and J is TRBJ1-6; D ambiguous. Germline V gene sequence: CDR1 MDHEN, CDR2 SYDVKM. V was cut by 2 bases and J by 11 bases, with 7 bases left in between. The CDR3 loop spans 12 amino acids. The CDR3, as DNA: TGTGCCAGCAGTTTACCCAGGCCACCCCTCCACTTT. Its translation is CASSLPRPPLHF.

This sequence joins TRBV28 and TRBJ1-1; a weak D match, TRBD1 (6 bases). V dropped 3 bases and J dropped 1 base, with 12 bases sitting between them. This CDR3 is 15 amino acids long. CDR1 and CDR2 from the germline V gene are MDHEN and SYDVKM. CDR3 region: CASSLGRTANTEAFF. Here the CDR3 DNA reads TGTGCCAGCAGTTTGGGGCGGACAGCGAACACTGAAGCTTTCTTT.

The genes are TRBV5-1 and TRBJ2-1; 8 bases fit TRBD2. The CDR3 totals 15 residues. V lost 2 bases and J lost 5; bases outside the gene matches: 6. CDR1 SGHRS and CDR2 YFSETQ come from the germline V gene. CDR3 protein: CASSFTLAGDNEQFF. CDR3 DNA sequence: TGCGCCAGCAGCTTTACCCTAGCGGGTGACAATGAGCAGTTCTTC. Variable domain in full (rest from reference TRBV5-1 and TRBJ2-1): KAGVTQTPRYLIKTRGQQVTLSCSPISGHRSVSWYQQTPGQGLQFLFEYFSETQRNKGNFPGRFSGRQFSNSRSEMNVSTLELGDSALYLCASSFTLAGDNEQFFGPGTRLTVL.

V gene TRBV6-2 or TRBV6-3 combines with J gene TRBJ1-5; TRBD1 agrees at 7 bases. Germline trimming cut 2 bases from V and 5 bases from J; bases unmatched to any gene: 9. Germline assignment: CDR1 MNHEY and CDR2 SVGEGT. The CDR3 is 16 amino acids. CDR3 in amino acids: CASSYGFDRDDQPQHF. As DNA, the CDR3 is TGTGCCAGCAGTTACGGTTTCGACAGGGATGATCAGCCCCAGCATTTT.

V and J are TRBV5-5 and TRBJ1-5, with 10 bases fitting TRBD1. V lost 3 bases, J lost 6 bases, and 6 bases stayed unmatched. CDR3 size: 15 residues. Per germline, CDR1 SGHKS and CDR2 YYEKEE (reference sequence). As DNA, the CDR3 is TGTGCCAGCAGCTCGGGACAGGGGTCCTCTCAGCCCCAGCATTTT. Translated, it gives CASSSGQGSSQPQHF.

CDR3 DNA sequence: TGTGCCAGCACTACGCGGGCACAAGAGACCCAGTACTTC. Translated: CASTTRAQETQYF. This chain uses TRBV6-6 with TRBJ2-5; D possibly corresponds to TRBD2 (5 bases). The CDR3 spans 13 residues. V lost 7 bases to trimming and J lost 2 bases, with 11 bases between them. Germline CDR1 is MNHNY and CDR2 is SVGAGI (reference sequence).

The rearrangement joins TRBV19 to TRBJ2-7; 8 nucleotides agree with TRBD1. This CDR3 has 13 residues. V lost 3 bases and J lost 6; bases outside the gene matches: 4. Germline V CDR1 and CDR2: LNHDA, SQIVND (reference sequence). CDR3 residues: CASSIRTGSEQYF. The CDR3 nucleotides are TGTGCCAGTAGTATCCGGACAGGGAGCGAGCAGTACTTC.

V gene TRBV10-3 combines with J gene TRBJ2-7; 7 bases align to TRBD2. CDR1 and CDR2 (germline): ENHRY, SYGVKD. After removal of 6 bases from V and 3 bases from J, the junction contained 14 bases not matched to a gene. CDR3 length: 16 residues. The CDR3 is CAIRPRGGGIDYEQYF. The CDR3 DNA follows: TGTGCCATCAGGCCCCGTGGGGGGGGAATCGACTACGAGCAGTACTTC.

V usage is TRBV19 and J usage is TRBJ1-4; 7 nucleotides agree with TRBD1. Germline-derived CDR1 and CDR2 are LNHDA and SQIVND (reference sequence). V dropped 9 bases and J dropped 0; count of bases not matched to a gene: 7. There are 15 residues in the CDR3. The CDR3 loop is CASVRDSSTNEKLFF. The CDR3 DNA follows: TGTGCCAGCGTCCGGGACAGTTCAACTAATGAAAAACTGTTTTTT.

The V and J genes are TRBV19 and TRBJ1-3; D is ambiguous. V lost 8 bases and J lost 9, with 14 bases in between. In germline, CDR1 is LNHDA, CDR2 SQIVND (reference sequence). CDR3 length: 12 amino acids. CDR3 DNA: TGTGCCAGTCGCACGCTACCGTTCACCATATATTTT. Its protein is CASRTLPFTIYF. Full variable domain (remainder filled in from reference TRBV19 and TRBJ1-3): DGGITQSPKYLFRKEGQNVTLSCEQNLNHDAMYWYRQDPGQGLRLIYYSQIVNDFQKGDIAEGYSVSREKKESFPLTVTSAQKNPTAFYLCASRTLPFTIYFGEGSWLTVV.

J is TRBJ1-1 and V is TRBV6-2 or TRBV6-3; D perhaps matches TRBD1 (6 bases). Germline CDR1 and CDR2: MNHEY and SVGEGT. Trimming removed 5 bases at V and 5 bases at J, with 12 bases between. This CDR3 comprises 13 residues. CDR3 loop: CASSRGRGTEAFF. The CDR3 bases are TGTGCCAGCAGTAGGGGTAGGGGGACTGAAGCTTTCTTT.

The V gene is TRBV4-1, the J gene TRBJ2-1; no clear D. The ends were cut back, 2 bases at V and 8 bases at J, with 4 bases in the middle. The CDR3 spans 11 residues. The germline V gene encodes CDR1 MGHRA and CDR2 YSYEKL. CDR3 DNA: TGCGCCAGCAGCCAATCGTATGAGCAGTTCTTC. Its translation is CASSQSYEQFF.

The chain links TRBV14 to TRBJ2-1; 14 bases agree with TRBD2. Germline lookup yields CDR1 SGHDN and CDR2 FVKESK. The CDR3 covers 16 residues. The junction had 4 bases not matched to a gene; V was cut back by 0 bases and J by 9 bases. The chain's CDR3 is CASSQDAGLAGGEQFF. As DNA, the CDR3 is TGTGCCAGCAGCCAAGATGCCGGACTAGCGGGAGGTGAGCAGTTCTTC.

The V gene is TRBV7-2, the J gene TRBJ2-7, with 7 bases lining up with TRBD2. Trimming took 2 bases from V and 3 from J; bases not matched to a gene: 7. Germline V CDR1 and CDR2: SGHTA, FQGNSA. The CDR3 is made up of 15 amino acids. CDR3 sequence: CASSLRGTTVYEQYF. The CDR3 region has the DNA TGTGCCAGCAGCTTACGAGGGACTACCGTCTACGAGCAGTACTTC.

The chain employs TRBV11-2 and TRBJ1-1; 8 nucleotides line up with TRBD1. Germline V gene sequence: CDR1 SGHAT, CDR2 FQNNGV. The CDR3 runs to 13 residues. V was clipped by 8 bases and J by 1 base; unmatched bases: 3. CDR3 protein: CASSDRGNTEAFF. The CDR3 coding sequence is TGTGCCAGCTCAGACAGGGGGAACACTGAAGCTTTCTTT.